Sequencing of this TCR beta chain was carried out in a study of blood T cell repertoires in COVID-19. About the research overall: Both acute and convalescent COVID-19 samples were obtained from the United States, Italy and Spain. Nucleic acid was either cDNA or gDNA, and it came from T cells, B-cell-depleted T cells, or PBMCs.

This CDR3 comprises 15 residues. Trimming took 5 bases from V and 3 from J; bases not matched to a gene: 4. The germline V gene encodes CDR1 SGHRS and CDR2 YFSETQ. Authors' data handling: Cell counts per sample came from amplifying reference gene primers. Using immunoSEQ multiplex PCR, the repertoire was profiled, and TCRdb retains in-frame clones only, with some absent. The V and J calls and clone size come from that table; D and trimming were worked out from the DNA. There are about 170,000 clones in the sample; just under 90% occur only once, and 3.7% lies in the top ten. Input material: peripheral blood. The V gene is TRBV5-1, the J gene TRBJ2-1, with TRBD2 matching 11 bases. The sequence was collected from a man in his late teens or twenties with active or convalescent COVID-19. DNA of the CDR3: TGCGCCAGCAGTAACGGACTAGCGGGCTACAATGAGCAGTTCTTC. Encoded protein: CASSNGLAGYNEQFF.